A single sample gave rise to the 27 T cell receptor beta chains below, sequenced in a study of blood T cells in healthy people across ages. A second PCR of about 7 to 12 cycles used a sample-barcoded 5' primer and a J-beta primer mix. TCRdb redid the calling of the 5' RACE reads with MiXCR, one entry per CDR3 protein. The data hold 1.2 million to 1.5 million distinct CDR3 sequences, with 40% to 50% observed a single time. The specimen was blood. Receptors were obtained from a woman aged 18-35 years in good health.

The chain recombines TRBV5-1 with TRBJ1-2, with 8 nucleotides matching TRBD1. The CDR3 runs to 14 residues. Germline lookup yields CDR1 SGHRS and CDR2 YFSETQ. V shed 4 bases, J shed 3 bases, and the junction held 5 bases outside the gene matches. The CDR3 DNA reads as TGCGCCAGCAGCGCGGACAGGGCCGACTATGGCTACACCTTC. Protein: CASSADRADYGYTF.

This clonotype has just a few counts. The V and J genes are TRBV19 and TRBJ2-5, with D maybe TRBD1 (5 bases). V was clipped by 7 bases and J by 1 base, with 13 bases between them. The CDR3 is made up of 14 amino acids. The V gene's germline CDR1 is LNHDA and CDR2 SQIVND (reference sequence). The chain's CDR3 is CASNSRGFQETQYF. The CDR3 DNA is TGTGCCAGTAACTCTAGGGGTTTCCAAGAGACCCAGTACTTC.

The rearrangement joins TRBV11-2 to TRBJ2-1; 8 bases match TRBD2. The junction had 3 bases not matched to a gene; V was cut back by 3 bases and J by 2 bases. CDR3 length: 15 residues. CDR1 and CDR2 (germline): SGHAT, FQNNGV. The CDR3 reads CASSFQRGPYNEQFF. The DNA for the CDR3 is TGTGCCAGCAGCTTCCAGCGGGGGCCCTACAATGAGCAGTTCTTC.

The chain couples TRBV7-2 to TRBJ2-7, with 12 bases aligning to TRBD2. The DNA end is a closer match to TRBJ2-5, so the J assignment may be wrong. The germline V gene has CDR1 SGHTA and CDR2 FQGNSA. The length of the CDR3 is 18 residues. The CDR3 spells CASSLDASGRAAGETQYF. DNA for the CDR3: TGTGCCAGCAGCTTAGATGCTAGCGGGAGGGCCGCGGGTGAGACCCAGTACTTC.

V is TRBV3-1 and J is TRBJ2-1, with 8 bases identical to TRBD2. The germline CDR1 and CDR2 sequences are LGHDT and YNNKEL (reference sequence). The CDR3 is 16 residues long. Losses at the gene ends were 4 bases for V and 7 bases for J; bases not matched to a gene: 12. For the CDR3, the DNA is TGTGCCAGCAGCCCCAAGGGCGGGGGGTTTGGAAATGAGCAGTTCTTC. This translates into CASSPKGGGFGNEQFF.

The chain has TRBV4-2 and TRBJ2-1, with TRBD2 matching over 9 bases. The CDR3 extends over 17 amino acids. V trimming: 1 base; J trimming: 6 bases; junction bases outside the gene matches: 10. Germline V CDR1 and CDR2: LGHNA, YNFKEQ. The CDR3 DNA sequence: TGTGCCAGCAGCCAAGTGATAGCGGGAGTACAGGGCAATGAGCAGTTCTTC. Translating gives CASSQVIAGVQGNEQFF.

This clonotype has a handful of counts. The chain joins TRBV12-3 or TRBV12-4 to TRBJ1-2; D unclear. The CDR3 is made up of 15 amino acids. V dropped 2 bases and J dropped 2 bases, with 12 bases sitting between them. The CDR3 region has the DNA TGTGCCAGCAGTTTATACAAAAATTGGAACTATGGCTACACCTTC. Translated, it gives CASSLYKNWNYGYTF.

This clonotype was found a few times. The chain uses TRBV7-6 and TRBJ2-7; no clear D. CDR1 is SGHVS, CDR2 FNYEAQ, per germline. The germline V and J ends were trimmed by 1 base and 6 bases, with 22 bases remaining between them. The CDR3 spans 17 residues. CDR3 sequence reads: CASSLGTPGPVFREQYF. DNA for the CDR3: TGTGCCAGCAGCTTAGGTACTCCGGGCCCCGTTTTCCGCGAGCAGTACTTC.

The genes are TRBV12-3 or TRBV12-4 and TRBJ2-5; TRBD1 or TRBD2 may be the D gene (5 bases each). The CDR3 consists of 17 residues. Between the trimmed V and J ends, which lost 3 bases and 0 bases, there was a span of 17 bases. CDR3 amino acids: CASSFLGWGRNQETQYF. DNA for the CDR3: TGTGCCAGCAGTTTTTTGGGATGGGGACGAAACCAAGAGACCCAGTACTTC.

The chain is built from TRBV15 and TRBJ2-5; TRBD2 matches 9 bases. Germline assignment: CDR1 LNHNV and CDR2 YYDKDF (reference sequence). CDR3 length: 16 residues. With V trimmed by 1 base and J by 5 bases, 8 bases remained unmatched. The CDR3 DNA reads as TGTGCCACCAGCAGAGGGACCGGGACTAGCCAGGAGACCCAGTACTTC. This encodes CATSRGTGTSQETQYF.

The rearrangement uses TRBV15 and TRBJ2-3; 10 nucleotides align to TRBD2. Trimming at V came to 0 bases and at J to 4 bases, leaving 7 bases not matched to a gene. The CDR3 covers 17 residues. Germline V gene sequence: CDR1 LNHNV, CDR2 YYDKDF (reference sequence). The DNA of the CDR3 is TGTGCCACCAGCAGAGATTCTAGCGGGAGTGTCGCAGATACGCAGTATTTT. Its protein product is CATSRDSSGSVADTQYF.

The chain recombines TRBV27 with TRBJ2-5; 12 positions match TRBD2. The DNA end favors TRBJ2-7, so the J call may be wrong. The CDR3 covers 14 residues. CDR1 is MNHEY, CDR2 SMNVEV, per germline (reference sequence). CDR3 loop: CASSLTSGSPEQYF. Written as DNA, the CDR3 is TGTGCCAGCAGTTTGACTAGCGGGAGCCCCGAGCAGTACTTC.

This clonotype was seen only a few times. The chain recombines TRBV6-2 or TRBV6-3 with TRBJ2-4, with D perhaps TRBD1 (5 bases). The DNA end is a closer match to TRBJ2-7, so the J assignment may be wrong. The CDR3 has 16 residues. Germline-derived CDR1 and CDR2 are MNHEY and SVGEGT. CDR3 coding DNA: TGTGCCAGCAGTTACTCGACTGTGCGGACAACCTACGAGCAGTACTTC. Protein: CASSYSTVRTTYEQYF.

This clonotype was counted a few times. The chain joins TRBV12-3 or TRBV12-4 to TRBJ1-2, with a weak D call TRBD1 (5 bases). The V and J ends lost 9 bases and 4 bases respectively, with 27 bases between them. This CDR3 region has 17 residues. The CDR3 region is CASGPRLGGGLFYGYTF. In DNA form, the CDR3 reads TGTGCCAGTGGACCTCGGTTGGGGGGAGGCCTGTTCTATGGCTACACCTTC.

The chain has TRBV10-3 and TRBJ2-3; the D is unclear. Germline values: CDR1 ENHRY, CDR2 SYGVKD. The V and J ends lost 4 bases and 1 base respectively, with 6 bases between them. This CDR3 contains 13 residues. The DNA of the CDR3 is TGTGCCATCAGTGCGGTTGGCACAGATACGCAGTATTTT. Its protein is CAISAVGTDTQYF.

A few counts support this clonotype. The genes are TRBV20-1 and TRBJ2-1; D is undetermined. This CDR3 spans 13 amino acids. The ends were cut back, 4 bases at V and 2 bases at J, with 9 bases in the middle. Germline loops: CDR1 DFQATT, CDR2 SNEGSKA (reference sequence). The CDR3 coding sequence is TGCAGTGCTAATCAGCCTACCTACAATGAGCAGTTCTTC. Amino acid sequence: CSANQPTYNEQFF.

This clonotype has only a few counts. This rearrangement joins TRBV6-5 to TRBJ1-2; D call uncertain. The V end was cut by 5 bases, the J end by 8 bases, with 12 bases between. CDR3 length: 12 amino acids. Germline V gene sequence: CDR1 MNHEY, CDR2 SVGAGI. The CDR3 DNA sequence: TGTGCCAGCAGTCCCTCGACGAGGGGCTACACCTTC. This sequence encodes CASSPSTRGYTF.

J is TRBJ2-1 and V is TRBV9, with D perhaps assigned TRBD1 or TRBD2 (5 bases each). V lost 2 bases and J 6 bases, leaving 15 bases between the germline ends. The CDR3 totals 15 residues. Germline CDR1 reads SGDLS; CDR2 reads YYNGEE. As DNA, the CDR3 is TGTGCCAGCAGCGTCCGGGGCATAACTTCCAATGAGCAGTTCTTC. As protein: CASSVRGITSNEQFF.

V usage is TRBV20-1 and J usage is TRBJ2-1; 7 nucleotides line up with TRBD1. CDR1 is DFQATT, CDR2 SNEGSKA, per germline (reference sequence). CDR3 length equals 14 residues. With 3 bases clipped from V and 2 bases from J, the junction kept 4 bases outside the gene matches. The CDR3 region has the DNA TGCAGTGCTAGGGACAGGCGTCCCTACAATGAGCAGTTCTTC. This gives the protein CSARDRRPYNEQFF.

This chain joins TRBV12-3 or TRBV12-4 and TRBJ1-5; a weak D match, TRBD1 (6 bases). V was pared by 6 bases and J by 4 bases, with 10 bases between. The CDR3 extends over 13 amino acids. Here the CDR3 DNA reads TGTGCCAGCAGACTTACAGGGAATCAGCCCCAGCATTTT. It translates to CASRLTGNQPQHF.

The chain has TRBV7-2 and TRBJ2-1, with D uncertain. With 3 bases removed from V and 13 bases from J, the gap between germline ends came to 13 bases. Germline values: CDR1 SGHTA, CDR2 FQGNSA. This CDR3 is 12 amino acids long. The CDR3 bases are TGTGCCAGCAGCTTCCCCCGTTTCGTACAGTTCTTC. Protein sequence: CASSFPRFVQFF.

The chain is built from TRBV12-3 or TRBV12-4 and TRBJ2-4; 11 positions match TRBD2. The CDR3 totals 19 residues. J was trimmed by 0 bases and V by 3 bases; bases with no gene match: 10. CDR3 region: CASSFSSVAGGLAKNIQYF. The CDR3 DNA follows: TGTGCCAGCAGTTTCTCGTCGGTAGCGGGGGGGTTAGCCAAAAACATTCAGTACTTC.

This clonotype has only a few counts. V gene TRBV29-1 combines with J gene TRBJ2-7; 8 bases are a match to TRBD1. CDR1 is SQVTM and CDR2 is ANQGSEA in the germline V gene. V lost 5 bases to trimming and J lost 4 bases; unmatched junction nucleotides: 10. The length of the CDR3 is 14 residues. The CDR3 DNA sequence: TGCAGCGTTTTCCTGGGCGGACAGGGATACGAGCAGTACTTC. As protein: CSVFLGGQGYEQYF.

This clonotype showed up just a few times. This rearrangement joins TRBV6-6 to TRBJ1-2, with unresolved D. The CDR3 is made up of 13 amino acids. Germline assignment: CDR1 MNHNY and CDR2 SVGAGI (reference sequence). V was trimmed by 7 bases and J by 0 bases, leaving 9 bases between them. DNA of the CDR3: TGTGCCAGCATTAACGACCCTAACTATGGCTACACCTTC. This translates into CASINDPNYGYTF.

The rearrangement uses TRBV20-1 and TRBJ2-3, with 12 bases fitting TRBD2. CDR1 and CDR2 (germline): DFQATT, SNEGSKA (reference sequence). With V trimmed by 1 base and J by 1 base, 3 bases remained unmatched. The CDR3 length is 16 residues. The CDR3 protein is CSARGTSGTGTDTQYF. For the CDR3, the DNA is TGCAGTGCTAGAGGGACTAGCGGGACGGGCACAGATACGCAGTATTTT.

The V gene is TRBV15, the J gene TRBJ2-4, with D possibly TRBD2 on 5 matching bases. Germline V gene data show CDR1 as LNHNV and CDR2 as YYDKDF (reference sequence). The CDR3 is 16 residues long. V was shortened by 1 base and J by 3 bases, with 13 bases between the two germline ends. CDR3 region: CATSRGTSGGKNIQYF. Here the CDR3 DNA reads TGTGCCACCAGCAGAGGAACCAGCGGAGGCAAAAACATTCAGTACTTC.

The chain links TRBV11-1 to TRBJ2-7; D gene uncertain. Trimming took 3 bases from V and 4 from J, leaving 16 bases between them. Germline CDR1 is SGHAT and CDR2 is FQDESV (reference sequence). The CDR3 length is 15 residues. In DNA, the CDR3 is TGTGCCAGCAGCTTGGTGGGTCCGACTGGTTACGAGCAGTACTTC. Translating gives CASSLVGPTGYEQYF.